Listed below are T cell receptor beta chains from one sample, sequenced in a study of T cell repertoires in cytomegalovirus infection. These receptors are not linked to any known antigen. TCRdb reprocessed the reads via MiXCR and lists one record per CDR3 protein. The table includes some 110,000 distinct CDR3 sequences, roughly a tenth detected once. The sequencing sample was made of PBMCs, sequenced either directly or after in vitro stimulation (not recorded which). These receptor sequences come from a human donor in good health (CMV status not recorded). Some clones in this sample may be carry-over from other donors' samples. Both conserved end residues are part of each CDR3. The D gene is left open where the match is weak.

V gene,J gene,D gene,CDR3 protein
TRBV12-3/TRBV12-4,TRBJ2-2,TRBD2,CASNPPGLAGEGGYAGELFF
TRBV7-6,TRBJ2-1,TRBD1,CASSMGQGGENSYNEQFF
TRBV5-5,TRBJ2-1,.,CASSLNLGVWEQFF
TRBV20-1,TRBJ2-1,TRBD1,CSASKQGSNEQFF
TRBV28,TRBJ1-5,TRBD1,CASRVQGTEHPPQHF
TRBV6-2/TRBV6-3,TRBJ1-1,.,CASSGLNMNTEAFF
TRBV19,TRBJ2-1,TRBD2,CASSTHGVAGGKYNEQFF
TRBV5-4,TRBJ1-2,.,CASRWERNYGYTF
TRBV7-3,TRBJ2-7,.,CASSLGAGYEQYF
TRBV9,TRBJ2-7,.,CASSVAGRGYEQYF
TRBV7-9,TRBJ2-1,TRBD1,CASSFQEGTGVYNEQFF
TRBV7-8,TRBJ2-3,.,CASSSDPLETDTQYF
TRBV27,TRBJ2-1,TRBD1,CASSSGTGGGHEQFF
TRBV24-1,TRBJ2-1,.,CATKGKNDNEQFF
TRBV7-2,TRBJ2-5,.,CASSLYGPQETQYF
TRBV7-2,TRBJ2-1,TRBD2,CASSPTSGRPEQFF
TRBV7-2,TRBJ2-3,.,CASSAAGSTDTQYF
TRBV7-2,TRBJ1-1,.,CASSPWPGGPLIAEAFF
TRBV19,TRBJ2-1,TRBD1,CASSYTGVDNEQFF
TRBV7-2,TRBJ1-2,.,CASSLEGQGGYTF
TRBV7-8,TRBJ1-1,.,CASSLGGGLASIGAFF
TRBV7-2,TRBJ2-1,TRBD2,CASSTGTSSYNEQFF
TRBV29-1,TRBJ2-7,.,CSVARDRSYEQYF
TRBV29-1,TRBJ2-3,TRBD2,CSGRGIDTGGRAGYTQYF
TRBV19,TRBJ2-1,.,CATLGRGITNEQFF
TRBV7-2,TRBJ1-2,.,CASSPRVYYGYTF
TRBV14,TRBJ2-3,TRBD2,CASSQMVWSGSPADTQYF
TRBV6-1,TRBJ1-5,.,CASSWMSNQPQHF